These T cell receptor beta chains were read from a single sample in a study of patients with pleural tuberculosis. TCRdb used MiXCR to reprocess the reads, holding one entry per CDR3 protein. The sample yields roughly 27,000 distinct CDR3 sequences, 15% to 20% seen once. The specimen was peripheral blood. All receptors come from a human donor with pleural tuberculosis. The CDR3 runs from the conserved cysteine through the conserved F or W. Each record gives: J gene, clone size, CDR3 length, V gene, D gene, CDR3 DNA, CDR3 protein. A D gene is named only where the DNA matches it firmly. Not every row has a clone size; where given, it reads once, few, many or a size class.

>TRBJ1-1|many|14|TRBV29-1|TRBD1
TGCAGCGCCGGAGGGGGCTACGAGAGCACTGAAGCTTTCTTT
CSAGGGYESTEAFF
>TRBJ1-5|many|14|TRBV7-9|.
TGTGCCAGCAGCTCTACGAGACATGAACAGCCCCAGCATTTT
CASSSTRHEQPQHF
>TRBJ2-3|many|13|TRBV12-3/TRBV12-4|.
TGTGCCAGCAGTTTAGCGCGTGGGTCTCCGCAGTATTTT
CASSLARGSPQYF
>TRBJ1-2|many|12|TRBV2|.
TGTGCCAGCAGTGGGGATAACTATGGCTACACCTTC
CASSGDNYGYTF
>TRBJ1-2|many|14|TRBV19|.
TGTGCCAGTAGTATAGGCGGTGCTAACTATGGCTACACCTTC
CASSIGGANYGYTF
>TRBJ1-5|many|16|TRBV4-1|TRBD1
TGCGCCAGCAGCCAAGACCGGACAGGGGGGAATCAGCCCCAGCATTTT
CASSQDRTGGNQPQHF
>TRBJ1-1|.|13|TRBV27|TRBD1
TGTGCCAGCAGTTTATTCGGACAGGGTGAAGCTTTCTTT
CASSLFGQGEAFF
>TRBJ1-1|medium-sized|14|TRBV28|.
TGTGCCAGCAGAGAGAGTCCGTTGAACACTGAAGCTTTCTTT
CASRESPLNTEAFF
>TRBJ2-7|many|14|TRBV20-1|TRBD2
TGCAGTGCTAGGTCGGGACTAGCGGGATACGAGCAGTACTTC
CSARSGLAGYEQYF
>TRBJ2-3|many|14|TRBV5-1|.
TGCGCCAGCAGCTTGGTTTCCACCTCCGATACGCAGTATTTT
CASSLVSTSDTQYF
>TRBJ2-3|many|16|TRBV5-1|TRBD2
TGCGCCAGCAGCCCATTAGCGGGAGTGAGCACAGATACGCAGTATTTT
CASSPLAGVSTDTQYF
>TRBJ2-2|many|14|TRBV20-1|.
TGCAGTGCCCACAGGGACCAAGCCCGCGGGGAGCTGTTTTTT
CSAHRDQARGELFF
>TRBJ2-5|many|12|TRBV19|.
TGTGCCAGTAGTCGAAAAGGGGAGACCCAGTACTTC
CASSRKGETQYF
>TRBJ2-7|many|15|TRBV12-5|TRBD1
TGTGCTAGTGCCAAATCCGGGACAGGGGGCTACGAGCAGTACTTC
CASAKSGTGGYEQYF
>TRBJ1-5|once|14|TRBV19|.
TGTGCCAGTAGTAAGGGGACGGAGGGACTGCCCCAGCATTTT
CASSKGTEGLPQHF
>TRBJ2-7|.|14|TRBV3-1|TRBD2
TGTGCCAACAGCCGCCCTAGCGGGAGTTACGAGCAGTACTTC
CANSRPSGSYEQYF
>TRBJ2-1|many|14|TRBV18|.
TGTGCCAGCTCACCATCCGGGGGCTACAATGAGCAGTTCTTC
CASSPSGGYNEQFF
>TRBJ1-3|many|14|TRBV4-3|.
TGCGCCAGCAGGCCAGGGGTGTCTGGAAACACCATATATTTT
CASRPGVSGNTIYF
>TRBJ2-1|many|11|TRBV4-2|.
TGTGCCAGCAGCGAAGGGAATGAGCAGTTCTTC
CASSEGNEQFF
>TRBJ2-7|many|13|TRBV20-1|TRBD2
TGCAGTGCCAACGGCGGGAGTCGGTACGAGCAGTACTTC
CSANGGSRYEQYF
>TRBJ2-1|many|11|TRBV3-1|.
TGTGCCAGCAGCTACGACTCTCGGGTGTTCTTC
CASSYDSRVFF
>TRBJ1-4|many|15|TRBV12-3/TRBV12-4|TRBD1
TGTGCCAGCAGCTCGAACAGGGGGCTCAATGAAAAACTGTTTTTT
CASSSNRGLNEKLFF
>TRBJ1-5|medium-sized|13|TRBV6-1|.
TGTGCCAGCAGCCCAGGGTCGGATCAGCCCCAGCATTTT
CASSPGSDQPQHF
>TRBJ2-1|many|17|TRBV6-6|TRBD2
TGTGCCAGCAGTTACGATAATCTAGCGGACCTCTACAATGAGCAGTTCTTC
CASSYDNLADLYNEQFF
>TRBJ2-7|many|12|TRBV11-2|TRBD2
TGTGCCAGCAGCCCGGGAGGCTACGAGCAGTACTTC
CASSPGGYEQYF
>TRBJ2-1|.|24|TRBV9|.
TGTGCCAGCAGCCCAACCTTTATTCCCTTGGGTGCCAAGAAAAGAGGGAGCTCCTACAATGAGCAGTTCTTC
CASSPTFIPLGAKKRGSSYNEQFF
>TRBJ1-1|medium-sized|14|TRBV6-2/TRBV6-3|.
TGTGCCAGCAGTTACGTCACATCGAACACTGAAGCTTTCTTT
CASSYVTSNTEAFF
>TRBJ1-5|many|16|TRBV18|.
TGTGCCAGCTCGCCGACGGGGGGGCAATCAGGTCAGCCCCAGCATTTT
CASSPTGGQSGQPQHF
>TRBJ2-7|many|13|TRBV29-1|.
TGCAGCGTGGAGGACCACACAACCTACGAGCAGTACTTC
CSVEDHTTYEQYF
>TRBJ2-2|many|15|TRBV6-2/TRBV6-3|.
TGTGCCAGCAGTTATGTCGGGACGAACACCGGGGAGCTGTTTTTT
CASSYVGTNTGELFF
>TRBJ2-7|medium-sized|14|TRBV6-1|TRBD2
TGTGCCAGCACTCGGACTAGCGGCTCCTACGAGCAGTACTTC
CASTRTSGSYEQYF
>TRBJ1-5|once|20|TRBV19|TRBD1
TGTGCCAGTAGTACAGATGACTCGTCCCTTGGGCAGGGGGTATATCAGCCCCAGCATTTT
CASSTDDSSLGQGVYQPQHF
>TRBJ2-1|many|15|TRBV7-3|.
TGTGCCAGCAGCTTCTACAGGGCTTCCTACAATGAGCAGTTCTTC
CASSFYRASYNEQFF
>TRBJ2-3|many|16|TRBV6-1|TRBD2
TGTGCCAGCAGCCTATTTAGCGGGATGCTCTTTAATACGCAGTATTTT
CASSLFSGMLFNTQYF
>TRBJ2-1|many|13|TRBV30|TRBD1
TGTGCCCGGGACAGAGGAGATCACAATGAGCAGTTCTTC
CARDRGDHNEQFF
>TRBJ1-1|.|13|TRBV2|.
TGTGTCAGCAGTAGGGGGGAGAACACTGAAGCTTTCTTT
CVSSRGENTEAFF
>TRBJ2-3|many|15|TRBV12-3/TRBV12-4|.
TGTGCCAGCAGTTTTCACAGCTCTAGCACAGATACGCAGTATTTT
CASSFHSSSTDTQYF
>TRBJ1-1|many|14|TRBV5-1|.
TGCGCCAGCAGCTTGCAGGTCGAGAACACTGAAGCTTTCTTT
CASSLQVENTEAFF
>TRBJ2-1|many|12|TRBV30|.
TGTGCCTGGAGTGCTGGAAGGAATGAGCAGTTCTTC
CAWSAGRNEQFF
>TRBJ2-1|many|15|TRBV27|.
TGTGCCAGCAGTTTATCGCTGGGACTCAACAATGAGCAGTTCTTC
CASSLSLGLNNEQFF
>TRBJ2-2|many|16|TRBV28|TRBD2
TGTGCCAGCTTATCTGGGACTAGCGGGAGAACCGGGGAGCTGTTTTTT
CASLSGTSGRTGELFF
>TRBJ1-6|medium-sized|15|TRBV6-6|.
TGTGCCAGCAGTTACGGCGGACCGTATAATTCACCCCTCCACTTT
CASSYGGPYNSPLHF
>TRBJ2-3|.|15|TRBV30|TRBD1
TGTGCCTGGAGTACGAGGACAGGGGGCGCAGATACGCAGTATTTT
CAWSTRTGGADTQYF
>TRBJ2-3|many|16|TRBV5-1|.
TGCGCCAGCAGCTTTATTCGCAGCGGGCGCGCAGATACGCAGTATTTT
CASSFIRSGRADTQYF
>TRBJ2-1|many|15|TRBV6-1|TRBD2
TGTGCCAGCAGTGAGACTAGCGGGAGTTTGAGTAGGCAGTTCTTC
CASSETSGSLSRQFF
>TRBJ2-3|many|14|TRBV4-2|.
TGTGCCAGCAGCCACGGATCGGGCGCAGATACGCAGTATTTT
CASSHGSGADTQYF
>TRBJ2-1|many|16|TRBV28|.
TGTGCCAGCAGACCAGCAGACGGACAGATTAGCAATGAGCAGTTCTTC
CASRPADGQISNEQFF
>TRBJ2-1|many|15|TRBV5-1|.
TGCGCCAGCAGCTTGGGAGTAGGCTCCTACAATGAGCAGTTCTTC
CASSLGVGSYNEQFF
>TRBJ2-2|many|13|TRBV27|TRBD2
TGTGCCAGCAGTTCCGGGGGGGCCGGGGAGCTGTTTTTT
CASSSGGAGELFF
>TRBJ2-1|many|15|TRBV6-2/TRBV6-3|TRBD1
TGTGCCAGCAGTCTTGGGACAGGGGACTACAATGAGCAGTTCTTC
CASSLGTGDYNEQFF
>TRBJ1-1|many|15|TRBV9|.
TGTGCCAGCAGCGTAGGCGAACGAATGAACACTGAAGCTTTCTTT
CASSVGERMNTEAFF
>TRBJ2-1|.|16|TRBV27|TRBD2
TGTGCCAGCAGTGCCGGACTAGCGGTAGGGGTAGATACGCAGTTCTTC
CASSAGLAVGVDTQFF
>TRBJ2-1|.|14|TRBV28|.
TGTGCCAGCACCACACGGGACGTGAACAATGAGCAGTTCTTC
CASTTRDVNNEQFF
>TRBJ1-1|many|16|TRBV5-4|TRBD1
TGTGCCAGCTTGACCCCGGGACAGGGGGCGCACACTGAAGCTTTCTTT
CASLTPGQGAHTEAFF
>TRBJ2-5|many|13|TRBV7-9|.
TGTGCCAGCAGCTGGGCCTTACAAGAGACCCAGTACTTC
CASSWALQETQYF
>TRBJ2-5|many|13|TRBV2|.
TGTGCCAGCAATTTGCCCAGAACAGAGACCCAGTACTTC
CASNLPRTETQYF
>TRBJ2-1|many|16|TRBV4-1|.
TGCGCCAGCAGCCGTTGGGGACTCCAAGGGGGCAATGAGCAGTTCTTC
CASSRWGLQGGNEQFF
>TRBJ2-2|many|16|TRBV7-3|TRBD1
TGTGCCAGCAGCCTAGGACAGGGGGCGAACACCGGGGAGCTGTTTTTT
CASSLGQGANTGELFF
>TRBJ1-1|.|14|TRBV30|.
TGTGCCTGGAGAATCACAGGGATGAACACTGAAGCTTTCTTT
CAWRITGMNTEAFF